This T cell receptor delta chain was captured by sequencing in a study of γδ T cells in repeated Plasmodium falciparum infection. Turning to the study itself: Malian gammadelta TCRs were studied during no-transmission periods and across acute malaria episodes. Study conclusions and caveats: Waves of new clonotype selection appeared after repeated controlled infections in Vdelta2-negative, largely Vdelta1+, gammadelta T cells.

The CDR3 is 16 residues long. Germline loops: CDR1 TSWWSYY, CDR2 QGS. Trimming removed 2 bases at V and 1 base at J, with 14 bases between. This clone was observed a few times. Its antigen is currently unknown. The TCRdb record carries a much larger clone's protein, which differs from this DNA's translation at residue 8; a read error is the likely cause, and the protein listed here is the DNA translation. Flow sorting of PBMC yielded separate Vgamma9/Vdelta2+ and Vdelta2-negative gammadelta T cell populations for bulk repertoire analysis. TCRdb re-identified clones in the multiplex PCR reads via CATT. The sample has 45,000 to 60,000 delta-chain clones, roughly 2% seen once.

This sequence was found in a pool of human donors (malaria-infected and uninfected, not separated). Sequencing was performed on gamma-delta T cells from blood. The chain uses TRDV1 and TRDJ1; D uncertain. The J gene comes from matching the DNA to germline here; TCRdb lacks it. The CDR3 region has the DNA TGTGCTCTTGGGGAATATCCCCGTCGGTGCACCGATAAACTCATCTTT. This encodes CALGEYPRRCTDKLIF.